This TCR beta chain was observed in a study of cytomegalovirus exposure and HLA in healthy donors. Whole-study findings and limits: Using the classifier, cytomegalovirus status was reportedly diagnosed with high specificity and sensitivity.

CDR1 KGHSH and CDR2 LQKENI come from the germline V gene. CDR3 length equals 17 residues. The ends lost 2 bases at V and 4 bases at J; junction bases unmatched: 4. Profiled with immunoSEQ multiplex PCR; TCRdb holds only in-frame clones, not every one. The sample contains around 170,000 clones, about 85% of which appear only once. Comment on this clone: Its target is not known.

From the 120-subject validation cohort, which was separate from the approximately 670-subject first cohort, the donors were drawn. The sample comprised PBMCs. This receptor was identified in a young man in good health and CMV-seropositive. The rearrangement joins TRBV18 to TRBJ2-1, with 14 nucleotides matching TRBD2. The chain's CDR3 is CASSPSGLAGGYNEQFF. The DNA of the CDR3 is TGTGCCAGCTCACCATCTGGACTAGCGGGAGGATACAATGAGCAGTTCTTC.